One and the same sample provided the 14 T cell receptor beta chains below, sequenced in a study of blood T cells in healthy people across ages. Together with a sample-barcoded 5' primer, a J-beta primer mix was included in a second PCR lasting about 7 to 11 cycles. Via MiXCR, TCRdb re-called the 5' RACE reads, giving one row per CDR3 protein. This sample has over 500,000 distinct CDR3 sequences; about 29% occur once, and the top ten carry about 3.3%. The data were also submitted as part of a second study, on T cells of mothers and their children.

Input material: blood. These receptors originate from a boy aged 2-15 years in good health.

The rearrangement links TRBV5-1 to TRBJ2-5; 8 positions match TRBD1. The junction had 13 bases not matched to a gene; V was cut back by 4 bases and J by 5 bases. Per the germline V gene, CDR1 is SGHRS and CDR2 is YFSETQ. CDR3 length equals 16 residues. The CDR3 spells CASSIGQGFIGETQYF. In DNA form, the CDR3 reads TGCGCCAGCAGCATCGGACAGGGTTTTATCGGGGAGACCCAGTACTTC.

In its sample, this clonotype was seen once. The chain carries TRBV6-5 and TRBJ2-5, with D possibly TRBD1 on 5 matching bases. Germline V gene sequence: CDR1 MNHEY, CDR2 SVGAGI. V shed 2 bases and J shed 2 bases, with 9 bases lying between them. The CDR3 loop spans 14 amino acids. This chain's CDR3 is CASSYDRTQETQYF. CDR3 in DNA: TGTGCCAGCAGTTACGACAGAACGCAAGAGACCCAGTACTTC.

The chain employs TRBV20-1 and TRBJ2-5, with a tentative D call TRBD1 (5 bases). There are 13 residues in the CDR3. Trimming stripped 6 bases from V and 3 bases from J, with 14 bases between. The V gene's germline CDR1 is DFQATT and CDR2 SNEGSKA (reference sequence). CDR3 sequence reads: CSAQAGQEETQYF. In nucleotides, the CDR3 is TGCAGTGCCCAGGCCGGACAAGAAGAGACCCAGTACTTC.

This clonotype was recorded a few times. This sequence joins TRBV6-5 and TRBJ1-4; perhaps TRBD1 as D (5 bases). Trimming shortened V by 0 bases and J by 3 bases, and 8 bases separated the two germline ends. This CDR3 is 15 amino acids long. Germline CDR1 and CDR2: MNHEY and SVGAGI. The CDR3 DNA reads TGTGCCAGCAGTTACTCGGGGGATCCTAATGAAAAACTGTTTTTT. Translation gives CASSYSGDPNEKLFF.

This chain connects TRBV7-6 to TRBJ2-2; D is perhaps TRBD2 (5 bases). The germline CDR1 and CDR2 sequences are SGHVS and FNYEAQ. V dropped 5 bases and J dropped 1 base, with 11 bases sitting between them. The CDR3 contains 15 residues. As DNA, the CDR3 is TGTGCCAGCAGCCTTGTGGACTGGAACACCGGGGAGCTGTTTTTT. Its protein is CASSLVDWNTGELFF.

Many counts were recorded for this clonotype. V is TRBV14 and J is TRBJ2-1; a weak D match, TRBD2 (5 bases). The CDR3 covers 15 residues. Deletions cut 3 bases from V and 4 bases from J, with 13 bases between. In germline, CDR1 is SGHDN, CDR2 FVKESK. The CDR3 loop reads CASSQRVDKYNEQFF. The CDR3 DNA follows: TGTGCCAGCAGCCAGAGGGTTGACAAGTACAATGAGCAGTTCTTC.

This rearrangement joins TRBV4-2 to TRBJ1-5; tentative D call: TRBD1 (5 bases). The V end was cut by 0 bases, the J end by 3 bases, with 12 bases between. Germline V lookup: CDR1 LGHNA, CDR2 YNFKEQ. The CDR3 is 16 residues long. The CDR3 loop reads CASSQERGKDNQPQHF. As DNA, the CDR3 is TGTGCCAGCAGCCAAGAGCGGGGGAAGGACAATCAGCCCCAGCATTTT.

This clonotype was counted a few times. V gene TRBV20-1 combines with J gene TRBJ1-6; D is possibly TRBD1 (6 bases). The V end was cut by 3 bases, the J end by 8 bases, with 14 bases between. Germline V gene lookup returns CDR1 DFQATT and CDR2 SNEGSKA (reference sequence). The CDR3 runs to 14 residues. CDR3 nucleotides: TGCAGTGCTAGGGGGGACCACAGGGATTCACCCCTCCACTTT. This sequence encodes CSARGDHRDSPLHF.

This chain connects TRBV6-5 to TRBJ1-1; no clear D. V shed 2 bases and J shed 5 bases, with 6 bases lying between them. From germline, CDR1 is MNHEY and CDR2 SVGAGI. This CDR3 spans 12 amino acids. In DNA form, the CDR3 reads TGTGCCAGCAGTTACCTAGGGACTGAAGCTTTCTTT. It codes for CASSYLGTEAFF.

CDR3 in DNA: TGCGCCAGCAGCTTCGTGACAGGGGGTGGGAGATACGAGCAGTACTTC. As protein: CASSFVTGGGRYEQYF. J is TRBJ2-5 and V is TRBV5-1; 9 nucleotides align to TRBD1. The closer fit of TRBJ2-7 to the DNA end suggests the J call may be wrong. CDR1 is SGHRS, CDR2 YFSETQ, per germline. This CDR3 has 16 amino acids.

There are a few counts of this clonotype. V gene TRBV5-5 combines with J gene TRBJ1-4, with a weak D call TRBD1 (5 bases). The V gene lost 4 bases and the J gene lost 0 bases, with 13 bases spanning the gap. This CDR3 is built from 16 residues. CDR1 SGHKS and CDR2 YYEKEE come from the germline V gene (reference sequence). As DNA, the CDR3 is TGTGCCAGCAGCACCATAGGGGAATCAACTAATGAAAAACTGTTTTTT. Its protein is CASSTIGESTNEKLFF.

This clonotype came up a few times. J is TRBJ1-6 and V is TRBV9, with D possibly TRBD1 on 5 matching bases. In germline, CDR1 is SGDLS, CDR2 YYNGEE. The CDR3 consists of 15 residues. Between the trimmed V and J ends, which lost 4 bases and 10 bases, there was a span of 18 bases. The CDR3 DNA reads TGTGCCAGCAGCCCTCGGACCCAAGGGGACTCACCCCTCCACTTT. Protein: CASSPRTQGDSPLHF.

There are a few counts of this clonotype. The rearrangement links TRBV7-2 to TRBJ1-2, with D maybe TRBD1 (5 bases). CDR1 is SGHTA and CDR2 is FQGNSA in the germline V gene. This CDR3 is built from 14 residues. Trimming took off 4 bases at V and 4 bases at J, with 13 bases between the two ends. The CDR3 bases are TGTGCCAGCAGCTCCCCGACAGACTCCTATGGCTACACCTTC. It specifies CASSSPTDSYGYTF.

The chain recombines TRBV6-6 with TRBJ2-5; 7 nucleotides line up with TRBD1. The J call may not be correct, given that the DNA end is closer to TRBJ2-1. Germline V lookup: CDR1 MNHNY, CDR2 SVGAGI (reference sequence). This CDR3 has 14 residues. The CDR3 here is CASSYRDRYNEQFF. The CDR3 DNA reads TGTGCCAGCAGTTACCGGGACAGATACAATGAGCAGTTCTTC.